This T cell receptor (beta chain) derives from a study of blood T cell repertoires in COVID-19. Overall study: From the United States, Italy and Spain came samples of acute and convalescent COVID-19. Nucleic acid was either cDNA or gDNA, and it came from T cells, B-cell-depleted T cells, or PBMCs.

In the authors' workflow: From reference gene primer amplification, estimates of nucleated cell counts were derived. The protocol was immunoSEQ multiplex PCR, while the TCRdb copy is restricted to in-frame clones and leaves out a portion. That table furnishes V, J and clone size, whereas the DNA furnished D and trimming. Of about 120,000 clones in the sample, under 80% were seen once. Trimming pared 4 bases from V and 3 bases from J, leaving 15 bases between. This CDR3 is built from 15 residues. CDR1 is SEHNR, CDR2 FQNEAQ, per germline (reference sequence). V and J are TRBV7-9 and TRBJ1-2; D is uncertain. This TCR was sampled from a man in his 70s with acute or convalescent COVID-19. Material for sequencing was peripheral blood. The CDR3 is CASSSRGGFDYGYTF. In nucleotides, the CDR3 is TGTGCCAGCAGCTCTAGAGGAGGGTTCGACTATGGCTACACCTTC.